The TCR beta chain under discussion was sequenced for a study of blood T cell repertoires in COVID-19. Study in general: The United States, Italy and Spain supplied acute and convalescent COVID-19 samples. T cells, B-cell-depleted T cells, or PBMCs provided the cDNA or gDNA that served as material.

CDR3 length: 16 residues. Trimming took 3 bases from V and 1 from J, leaving 13 bases between them. The germline CDR1 and CDR2 sequences are SEHNR and FQNEAQ (reference sequence). Source study methods: Quantification of nucleated cells was approximated via reference gene primer amplification. Generated by immunoSEQ multiplex PCR, the TCRdb table keeps only in-frame clones and is missing some. V and J calls and clone size come straight from that table; D and trimming were deduced from the DNA. The sample records around 170,000 clones, around 84% being singletons. V gene TRBV7-9 combines with J gene TRBJ1-5; no clear D. The receptor comes from a man in his thirties or forties with active or convalescent COVID-19. The sample was peripheral blood. CDR3 protein: CASSFGGVGSNQPQHF. The CDR3 DNA reads TGTGCCAGCAGCTTTGGTGGAGTCGGAAGCAATCAGCCCCAGCATTTT. Together with reference TRBV7-9 and TRBJ1-5, the CDR3 gives the full variable domain: DTGVSQNPRHKITKRGQNVTFRCDPISEHNRLYWYRQTLGQGPEFLTYFQNEAQLEKSRLLSDRFSAERPKGSFSTLEIQRTEQGDSAMYLCASSFGGVGSNQPQHFGDGTRLSIL.